A single sample gave rise to the 3 T cell receptor beta chains below, sequenced in a study of OX40 agonist ivuxolimab in advanced cancers. Using immunoSEQ multiplex PCR, the repertoire was profiled, and TCRdb retains in-frame clones only, with some absent. Of about 61,000 clones in the sample, about 85% are singletons; the top ten hold 1.2%. This sample comprised CD4+ or CD8+ T cells sorted from blood, obtained in a trial of the OX40 agonist ivuxolimab. The source is an adult with an advanced solid tumor such as melanoma, head and neck, liver or kidney cancer.

This clone has a handful of counts. The CDR3 DNA is TGCGCCAGCAGTGAGTCAGGCGGTCGGGGGGCATGGGCAGATACGCAGTATTTT. It encodes CASSESGGRGAWADTQYF. The chain links TRBV10-1 to TRBJ2-3; possibly TRBD2 for D (7 bases). The CDR3 length is 18 residues. Between the trimmed V and J ends, which lost 0 bases and 4 bases, there was a span of 20 bases. Germline V lookup: CDR1 WNHNN, CDR2 SYGVQD (reference sequence).

The rearrangement joins TRBV19 to TRBJ1-5; tentative D call: TRBD1 (5 bases). The CDR3 loop spans 16 amino acids. Trimming pared 7 bases from V and 5 bases from J, leaving 21 bases between. CDR1 is LNHDA, CDR2 SQIVND, per germline (reference sequence). DNA for the CDR3: TGTGCCAGTACCCCCCCACAGGTTGTGGGGGATCAGCCCCAGCATTTT. Amino acid sequence: CASTPPQVVGDQPQHF.

The chain employs TRBV7-8 and TRBJ1-5, with 7 bases that match TRBD1. Trimming removed 3 bases from V and 0 bases from J; junction bases left unmatched: 5. CDR1 and CDR2 (germline): SGHVS, FQNEAQ. This CDR3 has 16 amino acids. The CDR3 DNA sequence: TGTGCCAGCAGCTTGGGGACAGCTTATAGCAATCAGCCCCAGCATTTT. It codes for CASSLGTAYSNQPQHF.